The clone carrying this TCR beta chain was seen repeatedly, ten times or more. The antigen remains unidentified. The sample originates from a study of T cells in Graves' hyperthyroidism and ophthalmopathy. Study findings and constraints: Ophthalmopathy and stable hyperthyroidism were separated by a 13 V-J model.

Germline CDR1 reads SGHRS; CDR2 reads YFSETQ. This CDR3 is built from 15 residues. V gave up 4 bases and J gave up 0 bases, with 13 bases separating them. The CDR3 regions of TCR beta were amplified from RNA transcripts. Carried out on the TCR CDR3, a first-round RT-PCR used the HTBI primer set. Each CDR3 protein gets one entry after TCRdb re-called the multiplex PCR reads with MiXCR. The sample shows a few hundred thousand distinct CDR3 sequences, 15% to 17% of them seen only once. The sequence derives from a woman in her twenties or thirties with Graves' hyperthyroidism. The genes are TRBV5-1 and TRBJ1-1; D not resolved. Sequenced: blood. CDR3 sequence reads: CASSVPGRMNTEAFF. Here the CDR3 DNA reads TGCGCCAGCAGCGTCCCGGGCCGCATGAACACTGAAGCTTTCTTT.